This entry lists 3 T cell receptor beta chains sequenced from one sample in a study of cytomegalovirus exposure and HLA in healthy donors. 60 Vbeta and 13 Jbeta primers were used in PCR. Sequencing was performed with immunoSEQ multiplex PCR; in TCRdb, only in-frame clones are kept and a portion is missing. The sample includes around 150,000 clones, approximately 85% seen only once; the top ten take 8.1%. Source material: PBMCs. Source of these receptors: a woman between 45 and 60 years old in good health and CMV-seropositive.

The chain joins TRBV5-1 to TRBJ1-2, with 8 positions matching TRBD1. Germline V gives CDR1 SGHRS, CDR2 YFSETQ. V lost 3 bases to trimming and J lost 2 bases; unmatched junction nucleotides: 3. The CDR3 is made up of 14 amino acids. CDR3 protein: CASSSAGGNYGYTF. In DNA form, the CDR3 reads TGCGCCAGCAGCTCGGCAGGGGGCAACTATGGCTACACCTTC.

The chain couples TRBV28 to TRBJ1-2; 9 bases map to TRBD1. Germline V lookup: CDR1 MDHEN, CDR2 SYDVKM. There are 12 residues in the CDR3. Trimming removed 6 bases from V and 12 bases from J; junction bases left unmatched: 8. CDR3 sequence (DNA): TGTGCCAGCAGAGGAACAGGGGGCCTAAACACCTTC. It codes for CASRGTGGLNTF.

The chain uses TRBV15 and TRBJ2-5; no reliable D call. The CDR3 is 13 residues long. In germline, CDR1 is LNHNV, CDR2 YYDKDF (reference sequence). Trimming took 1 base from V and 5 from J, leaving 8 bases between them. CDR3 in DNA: TGTGCCACCAGCAGAGTTGGTCGGGAGACCCAGTACTTC. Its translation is CATSRVGRETQYF.